This paragraph covers one TCR beta chain sequence. The same CDR3 is also encoded by other DNA sequences in this sample. Trimming cost V 1 base and J 5 bases, with 14 bases left between them. Germline-derived CDR1 and CDR2 are SEHNR and FQNEAQ (reference sequence). This CDR3 has 15 residues. Clones were sequenced by immunoSEQ multiplex PCR, and TCRdb holds only the in-frame ones, with some missing. The sample shows 2 million to 2.5 million clones, roughly 95% of them seen only once. The data are from a study of shared clonotypes between healthy human individuals. Naive CD8 cells lacked CD45RO, underwent positive selection for CCR7 and left out terminally differentiated effector memory CD45RA+ cells. All participating donors were Caucasian adults from Nashville, Tennessee.

Specimen: naive CD8+ T cells sorted from blood. The V gene is TRBV7-9, the J gene TRBJ1-1; D may be TRBD1 (5 bases). The TCR sequence derives from a man younger than 35 in good health. The CDR3 is CASSLVGLGETEAFF. The CDR3 DNA is TGTGCCAGCAGCTTAGTAGGGCTAGGGGAAACTGAAGCTTTCTTT.